One sample yielded the 18 T cell receptor beta chains listed below, sequenced in a study of blood T cell repertoires in COVID-19. The method was immunoSEQ multiplex PCR; TCRdb's version includes in-frame clones alone and lacks a portion of them. Counted here are approximately 120,000 clones, approximately 84% occurring once; the ten biggest clones make up 10% to 15%. The sample comprised peripheral blood. The receptors originated from a human donor in a cohort sampled during active COVID-19.

The chain couples TRBV18 to TRBJ1-4, with a tentative D call TRBD1 (5 bases). Trimming removed 4 bases from V and 5 bases from J, with 17 bases in between. The CDR3 spans 16 residues. Per germline, CDR1 KGHSH and CDR2 LQKENI. Written as DNA, the CDR3 is TGTGCCAGCTCACTCGATAGGGGCGCGGGGAATGAAAAACTGTTTTTT. This translates into CASSLDRGAGNEKLFF.

This clone has just one count. Other nucleotide sequences from this sample produce the same CDR3. The rearrangement links TRBV19 to TRBJ1-3, with D tentatively TRBD1 (5 bases). V was shortened by 6 bases and J by 4 bases, with 25 bases between the two germline ends. CDR3 length: 18 amino acids. Germline V gene data show CDR1 as LNHDA and CDR2 as SQIVND (reference sequence). The CDR3 coding sequence is TGTGCCAGTAGCAGCACTCCACGGGACTCCGAGCGCGGAAACACCATATATTTT. Translating it yields CASSSTPRDSERGNTIYF.

This chain uses TRBV19 with TRBJ1-1; no reliable D call. Per germline, CDR1 LNHDA and CDR2 SQIVND (reference sequence). The length of the CDR3 is 14 residues. V was shortened by 5 bases and J by 1 base, with 11 bases between the two germline ends. CDR3 nucleotide sequence: TGTGCCAGTAGTGAGACTGGGAGGAACACTGAAGCTTTCTTT. Translation: CASSETGRNTEAFF.

In nucleotides, the CDR3 is TGTGCCAGCAGCCAAGATTACAGCGGATTCACAGATACGCAGTATTTT. It is translated as CASSQDYSGFTDTQYF. V and J are TRBV3-1 (or the pseudogene TRBV3-2) and TRBJ2-3; TRBD2 is a possible D gene (5 bases). The CDR3 sequence is 16 residues long. Per the germline V gene, CDR1 is LGHDT and CDR2 is YNNKEL (reference sequence). Trimming took 0 bases from V and 2 from J, leaving 12 bases between them.

The chain uses TRBV11-2 and TRBJ2-3; D might be TRBD1 (7 bases). The CDR3 spans 18 residues. The germline V and J ends were trimmed by 1 base and 4 bases, with 21 bases remaining between them. Germline assignment: CDR1 SGHAT and CDR2 FQNNGV. In DNA form, the CDR3 reads TGTGCCAGCAGCTTAGGCCTCTCGACAGGGAGGTTCTCAGATACGCAGTATTTT. Translation: CASSLGLSTGRFSDTQYF.

On this clone itself: An end of the junction does not agree with germline; a read error may underlie this. The rearrangement joins TRBV6-1 to TRBJ1-2, with TRBD1 matching 9 bases. Germline V gene data show CDR1 as MNHNS and CDR2 as SASEGT. The CDR3 totals 14 residues. The CDR3 spells CASREGTGFAGYTF. CDR3 sequence (DNA): TGTGCCAGCAGGGAAGGGACAGGGTTCGCTGGCTACACCTTC.

V gene TRBV6-6 combines with J gene TRBJ2-7, with D tentatively TRBD1 (6 bases). The CDR3 is 14 residues long. Germline V gene sequence: CDR1 MNHNY, CDR2 SVGAGI (reference sequence). V was pared by 7 bases and J by 2 bases, with 15 bases between. CDR3 bases: TGTGCCAGCAATGGGGCAGGGGAAACCTACGAGCAGTACTTC. It codes for CASNGAGETYEQYF.

The chain joins TRBV29-1 to TRBJ1-2, with 7 bases matching TRBD1. V lost 7 bases and J lost 4; bases outside the gene matches: 15. This CDR3 comprises 15 residues. Germline CDR1 is SQVTM and CDR2 is ANQGSEA. CDR3 nucleotide sequence: TGCAGCGGCGAACTCCACGAGGGGGCGGGCTATGGCTACACCTTC. It is translated as CSGELHEGAGYGYTF.

The sample holds one count of this clone. The rearrangement joins TRBV19 to TRBJ2-5; 7 nucleotides line up with TRBD1. Per the germline V gene, CDR1 is LNHDA and CDR2 is SQIVND (reference sequence). CDR3 length: 15 residues. The trim removed 3 bases at V and 4 bases at J, leaving 8 bases unmatched. The CDR3 DNA follows: TGTGCCAGTAGTATTGGGACAGCCGGCGGAGAGACCCAGTACTTC. Amino acid sequence: CASSIGTAGGETQYF.

This clone turned up a few times. This sequence joins TRBV19 and TRBJ1-2; 9 nucleotides match TRBD1. With V trimmed by 3 bases and J by 0 bases, 5 bases remained unmatched. The CDR3 contains 16 residues. Germline-derived CDR1 and CDR2 are LNHDA and SQIVND (reference sequence). The chain's CDR3 is CASSILQGASNYGYTF. For the CDR3, the DNA is TGTGCCAGTAGTATCTTACAGGGGGCTTCTAACTATGGCTACACCTTC.

The V gene is TRBV7-9, the J gene TRBJ2-3; D ambiguous. The germline V gene has CDR1 SEHNR and CDR2 FQNEAQ (reference sequence). V was trimmed by 5 bases and J by 3 bases, leaving 12 bases between them. This CDR3 spans 14 amino acids. The CDR3 region has the DNA TGTGCCAGCAGCCCCTTAATAGAGACAGATACGCAGTATTTT. Its translation is CASSPLIETDTQYF.

The chain is built from TRBV19 and TRBJ1-3, with D uncertain. Looked up from germline, CDR1 is LNHDA and CDR2 is SQIVND (reference sequence). Trimming stripped 7 bases from V and 0 bases from J, with 13 bases between. CDR3 size: 15 residues. In DNA, the CDR3 is TGTGCCAGTATTACCTCCTCGAGCTCTGGAAACACCATATATTTT. It codes for CASITSSSSGNTIYF.

This clone was counted between two and nine times. This chain uses TRBV3-1 (or the pseudogene TRBV3-2) with TRBJ2-7, with 11 bases lining up with TRBD2. Per germline, CDR1 LGHDT and CDR2 YNNKEL (reference sequence). This CDR3 has 17 amino acids. J lost 0 bases, V lost 0 bases, and 4 bases had no gene match. CDR3: CASSQDEGLAGSYEQYF. Written as DNA, the CDR3 is TGTGCCAGCAGCCAAGATGAAGGACTAGCGGGCTCCTACGAGCAGTACTTC.

The chain couples TRBV6-1 to TRBJ1-6; D is possibly TRBD1 (5 bases). The germline V and J ends were trimmed by 3 bases and 9 bases, with 12 bases remaining between them. Germline V gives CDR1 MNHNS, CDR2 SASEGT. The CDR3 is made up of 14 amino acids. The CDR3 loop is CASSDATVTSPLHF. In DNA, the CDR3 is TGTGCCAGCAGTGACGCGACAGTAACTTCACCCCTCCACTTT.

The chain carries TRBV12-5 and TRBJ1-2; D perhaps matches TRBD1 (6 bases). V was pared by 1 base and J by 8 bases, with 11 bases between. This CDR3 comprises 13 residues. Germline V gene sequence: CDR1 LGHNT, CDR2 FRNRAP. CDR3 amino acids: CASGLAQGWGYTF. The CDR3 region has the DNA TGTGCTAGTGGTTTGGCACAGGGTTGGGGCTACACCTTC.

A note on this clone: An end of the junction does not agree with germline; a read error may underlie this. The rearrangement uses TRBV6-8 and TRBJ2-2; 7 bases map to TRBD1. The germline V gene encodes CDR1 MNHGY and CDR2 SAAAGT. This CDR3 spans 18 amino acids. CDR3 nucleotides: TGTGCCACCGAAACAAACAGGGGCCTCACACTCGAACACCGGGGAGCTGTTTTT. Amino acid sequence: CATETNRGLTLEHRGAVF.

This clone was observed once. The V gene is TRBV27, the J gene TRBJ1-5, with 8 bases identical to TRBD1. Trimming at V came to 2 bases and at J to 4 bases, leaving 1 base not matched to a gene. This CDR3 comprises 14 residues. Germline V lookup: CDR1 MNHEY, CDR2 SMNVEV (reference sequence). The CDR3 sequence is CASSLRQGNQPQHF. As DNA, the CDR3 is TGTGCCAGCAGTTTACGACAGGGGAATCAGCCCCAGCATTTT.

V is TRBV7-9 and J is TRBJ1-2, with a tentative D call TRBD1 (6 bases). Germline V CDR1 and CDR2: SEHNR, FQNEAQ (reference sequence). The CDR3 is 15 amino acids. The V gene lost 2 bases and the J gene lost 8 bases, with 18 bases spanning the gap. The DNA of the CDR3 is TGTGCCAGCAGCTTACAGGGGCGCTCCCCCGTCGGCTACACCTTC. Protein: CASSLQGRSPVGYTF. Drawing the rest from reference TRBV7-9 and TRBJ1-2, the complete variable domain is DTGVSQNPRHKITKRGQNVTFRCDPISEHNRLYWYRQTLGQGPEFLTYFQNEAQLEKSRLLSDRFSAERPKGSFSTLEIQRTEQGDSAMYLCASSLQGRSPVGYTFGSGTRLTVV.